The T cell receptor beta chain described here comes from a study of blood T cell repertoires in COVID-19. Study summary: Acute-phase and convalescent COVID-19 samples originated in the United States, Italy and Spain. T cells, B-cell-depleted T cells, or PBMCs provided the cDNA or gDNA that served as material.

Per the authors' pipeline: Nucleated cell number was recorded as an estimate derived from reference gene primer amplification. The table came from immunoSEQ multiplex PCR; TCRdb's copy has only in-frame clones and leaves some out. That table gives V, J and clone size, and the DNA gave D and trimming. This table has 150,000 to 250,000 clones, 75% to 85% appearing once. The study recruited people aged about 18 to 95 years across under 25 US areas. Unmatched junction bases numbered 13, after V lost 5 bases and J lost 3 bases. CDR3 length: 17 residues. Germline CDR1 reads SNHLY; CDR2 reads FYNNEI. Material for sequencing was PBMCs or T cells enriched from blood (not recorded which). This receptor was identified in a man aged 40-49 years who had recovered from COVID-19. The V and J genes are TRBV2 and TRBJ1-5, with 7 positions matching TRBD1. As DNA, the CDR3 is TGTGCCAGCAGTCCTGAACCGCGGACAGGCCACAATCAGCCCCAGCATTTT. As protein: CASSPEPRTGHNQPQHF.